This note documents a single T cell receptor (beta chain) sequence. Its antigen is unidentified. CDR3 length: 16 amino acids. V was pared by 0 bases and J by 6 bases, with 6 bases of the junction left unmatched. Germline V lookup: CDR1 LNHNV, CDR2 YYDKDF (reference sequence). This sample was included in a study of response to subunit inactivated influenza vaccine. MiXCR was run by TCRdb on the RT-PCR reads, yielding one entry per CDR3 protein. Seen here are hundreds of thousands of distinct CDR3 sequences, more than 15% observed once, and the top ten hold around a tenth. Study outcomes and limitations: After each seasonal influenza vaccination, few new T cells are recruited, the authors suggested.

The receptor was isolated from a man aged 50-60 years who received an inactivated influenza vaccine. Source: PBMCs from blood, taken 12 days after vaccination. The chain has TRBV15 and TRBJ2-1; 9 positions agree with TRBD2. CDR3 in amino acids: CATSRDAGGPVNEQFF. CDR3 DNA: TGTGCCACCAGCAGAGATGCGGGAGGGCCGGTCAATGAGCAGTTCTTC.